The clone carrying this T cell receptor beta chain appeared once. This specimen comes from a study of identical twins. A universal primer site came from template switching; cDNA carried unique molecular identifiers. TCRdb processed the 5' RACE reads anew with MiXCR; each CDR3 protein has one entry. The sample contains 400,000 to 550,000 distinct CDR3 sequences, approximately 22% of which appear only once. CDR1 is LNHDA and CDR2 is SQIVND in the germline V gene (reference sequence). V shed 6 bases and J 1 base; nucleotides not matched to a gene: 5. This CDR3 has 15 residues. The data were also submitted as part of a second study, on T cells expressing NK-cell markers. From that paper: Over 5 donors had dominant NKG2C+ clonotypes that comprised about 1.0-8% of their CD8+ T cells.

This chain links TRBV19 with TRBJ2-3; 9 bases are shared with TRBD2. This clonotype was sampled from a young woman in good health. Sequenced: CD4+ T cells sorted from blood. The CDR3 DNA is TGTGCCAGTAGGCTAGCGGGGCCACGCACAGATACGCAGTATTTT. Translating gives CASRLAGPRTDTQYF.